This TCR beta chain is drawn from a study of graft-versus-host responses after intestinal transplantation. About the study: As for transplant type, recipients had multivisceral, liver-intestinal, or isolated intestinal grafts.

TCRdb keeps only in-frame clones here, not all; method: immunoSEQ multiplex PCR. The table lists approximately 90,000 clones, roughly 80% of them singletons, with 0.83% in the top ten. Study outcomes and limitations: Early post-transplant HvG declines showed an association with peak circulating GvH clone levels.

A remark on this clone: Its antigen is still unknown.

V shed 5 bases and J shed 7 bases, with 14 bases lying between them. The CDR3 runs to 13 residues. In germline, CDR1 is MDHEN, CDR2 SYDVKM. This chain uses TRBV28 with TRBJ1-2; a weak D match, TRBD1 (5 bases). The sequence derives from a human donor who received an intestinal transplant. The input for sequencing was unstimulated CD4+ T cells sorted from spleen or lymph node cells, taken before intestinal transplant. The CDR3 region is CASSPRQLLGYTF. The CDR3 coding sequence is TGTGCCAGCAGTCCAAGACAGTTGCTTGGCTACACCTTC.